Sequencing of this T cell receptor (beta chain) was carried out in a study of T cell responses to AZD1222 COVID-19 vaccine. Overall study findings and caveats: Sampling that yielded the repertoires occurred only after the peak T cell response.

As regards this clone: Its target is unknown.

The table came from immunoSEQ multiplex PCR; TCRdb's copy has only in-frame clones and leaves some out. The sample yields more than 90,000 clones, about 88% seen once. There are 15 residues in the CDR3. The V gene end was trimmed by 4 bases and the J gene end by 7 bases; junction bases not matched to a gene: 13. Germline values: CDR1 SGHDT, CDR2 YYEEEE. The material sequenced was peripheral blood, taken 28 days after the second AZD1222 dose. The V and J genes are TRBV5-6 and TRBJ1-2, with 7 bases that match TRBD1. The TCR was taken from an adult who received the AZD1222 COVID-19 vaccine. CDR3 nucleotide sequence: TGTGCCAGCAGCGGATTGACAGGGCTGGCCGGTGGCTACACCTTC. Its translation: CASSGLTGLAGGYTF.